A single sample is the source of the 25 T cell receptor beta chains below, sequenced in a study of neurological immune-mediated disorders. MiXCR, run by TCRdb on the 5' RACE reads, gives a single entry per CDR3 protein. The data show roughly 100,000 distinct CDR3 sequences, with 3.5% seen just once and about 6% held by the top ten. Sequencing was performed on PBMCs. The receptor set was obtained from a woman younger than 30 with multiple sclerosis.

This clonotype was seen ten or more times. DNA of the CDR3: TGCAGTGCTAGAGATCCAGGTGGGTCTGGGGGCACTGAAGCTTTCTTT. As protein: CSARDPGGSGGTEAFF. The gene calls are TRBV20-1 and TRBJ1-1; maybe TRBD1 (5 bases). The CDR3 length is 16 residues. Germline CDR1 DFQATT, CDR2 SNEGSKA (reference sequence). V lost 0 bases to trimming and J lost 4 bases, with 18 bases between them.

By sample fraction, this clonotype is medium-sized (0.01 to 0.1%). The V call is TRBV20-1, the J call TRBJ1-2; TRBD1 matches 9 bases. V shed 4 bases and J 5 bases; nucleotides not matched to a gene: 8. This CDR3 comprises 14 residues. CDR1 and CDR2 from the germline V gene are DFQATT and SNEGSKA (reference sequence). CDR3 sequence reads: CSATTTTGGYGYTF. The CDR3 bases are TGCAGTGCTACCACCACGACAGGGGGGTATGGCTACACCTTC.

This clonotype was seen ten or more times. The genes are TRBV18 and TRBJ2-7; TRBD2 matches 12 bases. V gave up 2 bases and J gave up 4 bases; unmatched junction bases: 9. Germline values: CDR1 KGHSH, CDR2 LQKENI. The CDR3 runs 17 residues. CDR3 nucleotide sequence: TGTGCCAGCTCACCAGATTTTTTGACTAGCGGGGGTTACGAGCAGTACTTC. Its translation is CASSPDFLTSGGYEQYF.

This clonotype was seen ten or more times. The CDR3 spells CASSEGAGTTFGNQPQHF. The CDR3 bases are TGTGCCAGCAGTGAAGGGGCTGGGACAACCTTTGGCAATCAGCCCCAGCATTTT. This chain connects TRBV6-1 to TRBJ1-5, with D perhaps TRBD1 (6 bases). The V gene lost 1 base and the J gene lost 2 bases, with 18 bases spanning the gap. The CDR3 runs to 18 residues. Per germline, CDR1 MNHNS and CDR2 SASEGT.

At least ten counts were recorded for this clonotype. This chain uses TRBV5-1 with TRBJ1-1, with TRBD1 matching over 7 bases. Germline V gene sequence: CDR1 SGHRS, CDR2 YFSETQ. V dropped 0 bases and J dropped 5; count of bases not matched to a gene: 19. The CDR3 sequence is 19 residues long. The CDR3 DNA reads as TGCGCCAGCAGCTTGGGGCCGAGCGGGACAGTCGAGGGGTCAACTGAAGCTTTCTTT. Protein: CASSLGPSGTVEGSTEAFF.

This clonotype appeared many times. V gene TRBV5-1 combines with J gene TRBJ2-7; D may be TRBD1 (6 bases). CDR1 is SGHRS and CDR2 is YFSETQ in the germline V gene. V lost 4 bases and J lost 4, with 18 bases in between. The CDR3 length is 15 residues. The CDR3 region is CASSLTDGTLYEQYF. In DNA form, the CDR3 reads TGCGCCAGCAGCCTAACCGACGGGACACTTTACGAGCAGTACTTC.

This clonotype was found many times. The V call is TRBV7-6, the J call TRBJ2-3; D is uncertain. Trimming stripped 4 bases from V and 5 bases from J, with 7 bases between. CDR3 length: 12 residues. Germline-derived CDR1 and CDR2 are SGHVS and FNYEAQ. The CDR3, as DNA: TGTGCCAGCAGCTCCCGCGTAGATACGCAGTATTTT. Amino acids: CASSSRVDTQYF.

This clonotype has ten or more counts. J is TRBJ2-7 and V is TRBV5-1; D is unclear. The V gene lost 0 bases and the J gene lost 0 bases, with 7 bases spanning the gap. This CDR3 has 14 amino acids. Germline CDR1 reads SGHRS; CDR2 reads YFSETQ. The DNA for the CDR3 is TGCGCCAGCAGCTTGGGGGTTAGCTCCTACGAGCAGTACTTC. This encodes CASSLGVSSYEQYF.

This clonotype has at least ten counts. The CDR3 region has the DNA TGCGCCAGCAGCTTCGGCGAAATCTACAATGAGCAGTTCTTC. Translating gives CASSFGEIYNEQFF. The chain joins TRBV5-1 to TRBJ2-1; D is unclear. Germline CDR1 and CDR2: SGHRS and YFSETQ. The CDR3 extends over 14 amino acids. V lost 2 bases and J lost 3, with 9 bases in between.

This clonotype was detected many times. The rearrangement uses TRBV5-1 and TRBJ2-5; TRBD2 aligns across 14 bases. This CDR3 region has 17 residues. V was pared by 4 bases and J by 1 base, with 6 bases of the junction left unmatched. Germline CDR1 reads SGHRS; CDR2 reads YFSETQ. The CDR3 loop is CASSTGLAGGIQETQYF. The CDR3 region has the DNA TGCGCCAGCAGCACCGGACTAGCGGGGGGCATCCAAGAGACCCAGTACTTC.

The table lists this clonotype with many counts. The V and J genes are TRBV5-1 and TRBJ1-3; D gene uncertain. V gave up 0 bases and J gave up 0 bases, with 10 bases separating them. Looked up from germline, CDR1 is SGHRS and CDR2 is YFSETQ. CDR3 length equals 16 residues. In DNA form, the CDR3 reads TGCGCCAGCAGCTTGGCCGGCGCCGCCTCTGGAAACACCATATATTTT. It specifies CASSLAGAASGNTIYF. The whole variable domain, filled in from reference TRBV5-1 and TRBJ1-3, reads KAGVTQTPRYLIKTRGQQVTLSCSPISGHRSVSWYQQTPGQGLQFLFEYFSETQRNKGNFPGRFSGRQFSNSRSEMNVSTLELGDSALYLCASSLAGAASGNTIYFGEGSWLTVV.

This clonotype was recorded many times. The chain joins TRBV6-6 to TRBJ1-2; 8 nucleotides match TRBD1. The ends lost 2 bases at V and 11 bases at J; junction bases unmatched: 4. The CDR3 consists of 12 residues. Germline V gene sequence: CDR1 MNHNY, CDR2 SVGAGI (reference sequence). CDR3 nucleotides: TGTGCCAGCAGTTACCTAGACAGGGGATACACCTTC. Translating it yields CASSYLDRGYTF.

This clonotype was counted at least ten times. The genes are TRBV11-2 and TRBJ2-3; 7 positions agree with TRBD2. Germline CDR1 reads SGHAT; CDR2 reads FQNNGV. The CDR3 totals 15 residues. Germline trimming cut 4 bases from V and 4 bases from J; bases unmatched to any gene: 8. CDR3 sequence (DNA): TGTGCCAGCAGCTCGGGGGGTCCGTCCCCAGATACGCAGTATTTT. This gives the protein CASSSGGPSPDTQYF. Full variable domain (rest looked up from reference TRBV11-2 and TRBJ2-3): EAGVAQSPRYKIIEKRQSVAFWCNPISGHATLYWYQQILGQGPKLLIQFQNNGVVDDSQLPKDRFSAERLKGVDSTLKIQPAKLEDSAVYLCASSSGGPSPDTQYFGPGTRLTVL.

This clonotype occurred a few times. V is TRBV5-1 and J is TRBJ2-1; TRBD2 aligns across 9 bases. CDR1 and CDR2 from the germline V gene are SGHRS and YFSETQ. V lost 0 bases to trimming and J lost 8 bases; unmatched junction nucleotides: 12. The CDR3 runs 17 residues. The CDR3 reads CASSLALLAGGLDEQFF. Written as DNA, the CDR3 is TGCGCCAGCAGCTTGGCTCTTTTGGCGGGAGGGTTGGATGAGCAGTTCTTC.

This clonotype has a count of ten or more. This chain connects TRBV24-1 to TRBJ1-1, with D unclear. The germline gives CDR1 KGHDR, CDR2 SFDVKD. CDR3 length: 14 amino acids. Deletions cut 1 base from V and 11 bases from J, with 16 bases between. The CDR3 DNA reads TGTGCCACCAGTGATTTAAGGACCCGACAAGGGGCTTTCTTT. Its translation is CATSDLRTRQGAFF.

This clonotype was counted many times. The V and J genes are TRBV6-5 and TRBJ2-2; TRBD1 is a possible D gene (5 bases). Germline values: CDR1 MNHEY, CDR2 SVGAGI. This CDR3 is built from 16 residues. Trimming removed 5 bases at V and 0 bases at J, with 13 bases between. The CDR3, as DNA: TGTGCCAGCAGTCTTGGACACTTGTCGAACACCGGGGAGCTGTTTTTT. Its translation: CASSLGHLSNTGELFF.

This clonotype was recorded many times. This chain uses TRBV5-1 with TRBJ1-1, with 7 bases lining up with TRBD1. V lost 6 bases, J lost 3 bases, and 14 bases stayed unmatched. The CDR3 spans 16 residues. Germline V CDR1 and CDR2: SGHRS, YFSETQ. CDR3 loop: CASTRSETGKDTEAFF. CDR3 sequence (DNA): TGCGCCAGCACAAGGTCCGAGACAGGGAAGGACACTGAAGCTTTCTTT.

This clonotype appeared many times. The chain couples TRBV6-4 to TRBJ1-1; D not resolved. From germline, CDR1 is MRHNA and CDR2 SNTAGT. This CDR3 region has 13 residues. V lost 2 bases to trimming and J lost 2 bases, with 6 bases between them. CDR3 region: CASSDGPNTEAFF. The CDR3 nucleotides read TGTGCCAGCAGTGACGGGCCAAACACTGAAGCTTTCTTT.

This clonotype is medium-sized in the sample. The V call is TRBV12-3 or TRBV12-4, the J call TRBJ2-1; 9 bases align to TRBD2. V lost 6 bases and J lost 4; bases outside the gene matches: 7. The CDR3 has 15 residues. The chain's CDR3 is CASSQDGLAYNEQFF. The DNA for the CDR3 is TGTGCCAGCAGCCAAGACGGACTAGCGTACAATGAGCAGTTCTTC.

This clonotype was detected many times. The CDR3 reads CASRDGSLERAEAFF. The CDR3 DNA reads as TGTGCCAGCAGAGATGGATCCCTTGAACGGGCTGAAGCTTTCTTT. The V and J genes are TRBV12-3 or TRBV12-4 and TRBJ1-1; D is undetermined. Trimming shortened V by 6 bases and J by 6 bases, and 20 bases separated the two germline ends. CDR3 length equals 15 residues.

This clonotype appeared many times. The chain couples TRBV20-1 to TRBJ2-1; unclear D gene. This CDR3 has 15 amino acids. V gave up 5 bases and J gave up 7 bases, with 21 bases separating them. The germline gives CDR1 DFQATT, CDR2 SNEGSKA (reference sequence). The CDR3, as DNA: TGCAGTGCTGGGTCGAGGCAGATTCCTCGGAATGAGCAGTTCTTC. As protein: CSAGSRQIPRNEQFF.

This clonotype was seen many times. This chain connects TRBV9 to TRBJ1-4; 9 bases match TRBD1. The trim removed 6 bases at V and 7 bases at J, leaving 13 bases unmatched. Per the germline V gene, CDR1 is SGDLS and CDR2 is YYNGEE. The CDR3 covers 16 residues. In nucleotides, the CDR3 is TGTGCCAGCACGACTTACGCGGGACAGGGTGGTGAAAAACTGTTTTTT. Translated, it gives CASTTYAGQGGEKLFF.

This clonotype occurred many times. The chain is built from TRBV7-2 and TRBJ2-7; D is uncertain. V lost 1 base and J lost 0, with 7 bases in between. From germline, CDR1 is SGHTA and CDR2 FQGNSA. The CDR3 is 14 amino acids. CDR3 sequence: CASSLGAHSYEQYF. In DNA form, the CDR3 reads TGTGCCAGCAGCTTAGGGGCCCACTCCTACGAGCAGTACTTC.

This clonotype was detected ten times or more. J is TRBJ2-6 and V is TRBV6-5; D might be TRBD1 (5 bases). This CDR3 is built from 16 residues. The germline gives CDR1 MNHEY, CDR2 SVGAGI. Trimming took off 2 bases at V and 0 bases at J, with 8 bases between the two ends. In DNA form, the CDR3 reads TGTGCCAGCAGTTACAGACAGAGCTCTGGGGCCAACGTCCTGACTTTC. The encoded protein is CASSYRQSSGANVLTF.

This clonotype was detected ten times or more. The gene calls are TRBV7-2 and TRBJ2-2; 12 bases match TRBD1. Germline CDR1 is SGHTA and CDR2 is FQGNSA. Losses at the gene ends were 5 bases for V and 7 bases for J; bases not matched to a gene: 8. The CDR3 is 16 amino acids. CDR3 DNA sequence: TGTGCCAGCAGCAGCCGGGACAGGGGGCTTAACGGGGAGCTGTTTTTT. Its translation: CASSSRDRGLNGELFF.